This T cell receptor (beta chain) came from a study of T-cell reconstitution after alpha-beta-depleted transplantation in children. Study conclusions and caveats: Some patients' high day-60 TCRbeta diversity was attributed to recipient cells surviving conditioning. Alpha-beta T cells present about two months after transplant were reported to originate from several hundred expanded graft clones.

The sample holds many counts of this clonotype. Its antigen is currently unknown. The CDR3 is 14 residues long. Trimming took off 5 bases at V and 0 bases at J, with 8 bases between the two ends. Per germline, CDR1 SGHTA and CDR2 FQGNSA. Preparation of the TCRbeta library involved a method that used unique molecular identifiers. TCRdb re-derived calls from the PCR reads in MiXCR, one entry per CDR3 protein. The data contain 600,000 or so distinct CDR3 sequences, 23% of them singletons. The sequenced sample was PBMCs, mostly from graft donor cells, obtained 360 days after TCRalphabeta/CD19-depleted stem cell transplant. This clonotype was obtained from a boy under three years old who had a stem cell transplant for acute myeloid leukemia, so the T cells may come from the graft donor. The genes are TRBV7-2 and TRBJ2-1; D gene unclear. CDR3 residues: CASSQTSSYNEQFF. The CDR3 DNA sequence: TGTGCCAGCAGCCAGACCAGCTCCTACAATGAGCAGTTCTTC.